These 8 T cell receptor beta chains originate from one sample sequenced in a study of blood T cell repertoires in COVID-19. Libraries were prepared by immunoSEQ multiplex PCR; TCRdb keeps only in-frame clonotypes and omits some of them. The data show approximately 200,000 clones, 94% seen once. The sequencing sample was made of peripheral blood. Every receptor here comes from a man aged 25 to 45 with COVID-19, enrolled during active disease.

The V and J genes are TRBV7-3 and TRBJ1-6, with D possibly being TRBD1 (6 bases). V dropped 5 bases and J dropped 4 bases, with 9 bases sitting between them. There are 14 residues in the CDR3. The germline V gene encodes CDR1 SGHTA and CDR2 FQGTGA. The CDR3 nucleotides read TGTGCCAGCAGCCCTGGACAGTATAATTCACCCCTCCACTTT. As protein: CASSPGQYNSPLHF.

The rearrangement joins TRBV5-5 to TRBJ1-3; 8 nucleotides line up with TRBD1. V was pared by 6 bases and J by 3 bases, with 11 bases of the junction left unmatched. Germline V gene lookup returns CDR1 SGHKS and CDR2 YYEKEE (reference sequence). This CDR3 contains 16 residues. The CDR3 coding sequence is TGTGCCAGCACTCGGACCCAGGGGGCGGTTGGAAACACCATATATTTT. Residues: CASTRTQGAVGNTIYF. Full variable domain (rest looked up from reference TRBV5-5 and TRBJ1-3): DAGVTQSPTHLIKTRGQQVTLRCSPISGHKSVSWYQQVLGQGPQFIFQYYEKEERGRGNFPDRFSARQFPNYSSELNVNALLLGDSALYLCASTRTQGAVGNTIYFGEGSWLTVV.

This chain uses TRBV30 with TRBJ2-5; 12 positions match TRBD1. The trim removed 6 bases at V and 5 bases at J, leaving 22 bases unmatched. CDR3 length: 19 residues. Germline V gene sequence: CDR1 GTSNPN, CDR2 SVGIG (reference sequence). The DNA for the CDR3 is TGTGCCTGCCATCCCGGGACAGGGGGCCTAGCGGGTTTACTGGAGACCCAGTACTTC. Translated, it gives CACHPGTGGLAGLLETQYF.

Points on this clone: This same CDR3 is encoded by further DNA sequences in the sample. CDR3 amino acids: CASSLEPGSYNEQFF. CDR3 nucleotide sequence: TGCGCCAGCAGCTTGGAGCCAGGCTCCTACAATGAGCAGTTCTTC. V and J are TRBV5-1 and TRBJ2-1; D ambiguous. The CDR3 sequence is 15 residues long. The V end lost 0 bases, the J end lost 0 bases, and 7 bases lay between the germline ends. The germline gives CDR1 SGHRS, CDR2 YFSETQ.

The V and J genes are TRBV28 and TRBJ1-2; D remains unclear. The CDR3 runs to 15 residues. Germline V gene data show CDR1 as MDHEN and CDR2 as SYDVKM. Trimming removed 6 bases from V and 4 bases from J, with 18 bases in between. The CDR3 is CASRQPSRRAYGYTF. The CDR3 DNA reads TGTGCCAGCAGACAGCCATCTCGGCGCGCCTATGGCTACACCTTC.

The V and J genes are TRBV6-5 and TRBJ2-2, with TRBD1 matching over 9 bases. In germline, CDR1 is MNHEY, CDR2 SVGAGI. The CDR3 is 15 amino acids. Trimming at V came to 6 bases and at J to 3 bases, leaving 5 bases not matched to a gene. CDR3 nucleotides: TGTGCCAGCAGAGGGACAGGGCGGGACACCGGGGAGCTGTTTTTT. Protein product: CASRGTGRDTGELFF.

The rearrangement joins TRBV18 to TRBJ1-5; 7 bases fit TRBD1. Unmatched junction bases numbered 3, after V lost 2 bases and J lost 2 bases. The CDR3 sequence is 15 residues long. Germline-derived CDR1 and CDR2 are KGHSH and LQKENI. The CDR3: CASSPSQGRNQPQHF. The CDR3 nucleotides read TGTGCCAGCTCACCATCACAGGGGCGCAATCAGCCCCAGCATTTT.

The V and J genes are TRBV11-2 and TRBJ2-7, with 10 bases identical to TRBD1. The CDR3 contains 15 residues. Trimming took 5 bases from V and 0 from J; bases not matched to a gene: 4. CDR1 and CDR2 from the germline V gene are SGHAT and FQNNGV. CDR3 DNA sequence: TGTGCCAGCAGCACGGACAGGGGGTCCTCCTACGAGCAGTACTTC. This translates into CASSTDRGSSYEQYF.